This T cell receptor (beta chain) was captured by sequencing in a study of CD8 T cells in ankylosing spondylitis. General study points: Disease-linked clones were found to be CD8+ and relatively rare in peripheral blood. A TCR beta motif made of several highly homologous variants seemed typical of ankylosing spondylitis blood. Matched ankylosing spondylitis synovial fluid reportedly showed significant enrichment of disease-linked clones.

In TCRdb, the 5' RACE reads were re-called with MiXCR into one record per CDR3 protein. The sample includes 150,000 to 200,000 distinct CDR3 sequences, 11% seen only once; the top ten take approximately 32%. This clonotype was counted many times. Its target is not known. The CDR3 extends over 17 amino acids. V dropped 3 bases and J dropped 0 bases, with 14 bases sitting between them. Specimen: blood, either unsorted or a sorted T cell fraction (not recorded which). The sequence came from a male donor with ankylosing spondylitis or in good health (not recorded which). The chain links TRBV12-3 or TRBV12-4 to TRBJ1-4; weak D call: TRBD1 (5 bases). CDR3 sequence reads: CASSLGLALATNEKLFF. CDR3 sequence (DNA): TGTGCCAGCAGTTTGGGGCTAGCTCTTGCAACTAATGAAAAACTGTTTTTT.